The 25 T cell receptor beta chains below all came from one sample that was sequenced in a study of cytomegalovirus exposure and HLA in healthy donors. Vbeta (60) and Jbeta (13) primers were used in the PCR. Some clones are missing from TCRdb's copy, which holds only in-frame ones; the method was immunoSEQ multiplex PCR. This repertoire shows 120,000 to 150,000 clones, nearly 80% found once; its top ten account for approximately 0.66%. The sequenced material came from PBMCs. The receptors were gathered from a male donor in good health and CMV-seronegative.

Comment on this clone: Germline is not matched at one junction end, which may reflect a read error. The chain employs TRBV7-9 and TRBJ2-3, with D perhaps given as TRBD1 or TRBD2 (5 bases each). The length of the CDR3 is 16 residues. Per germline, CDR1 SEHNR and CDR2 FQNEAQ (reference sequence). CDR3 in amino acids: CSSSLGELLSTDTQYF. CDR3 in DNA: TGTTCCAGCAGCTTAGGGGAGCTACTTAGCACAGATACGCAGTATTTT.

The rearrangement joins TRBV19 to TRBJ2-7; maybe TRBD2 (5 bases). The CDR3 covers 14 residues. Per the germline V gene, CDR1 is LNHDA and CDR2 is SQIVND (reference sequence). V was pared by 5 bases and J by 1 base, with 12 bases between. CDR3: CASSSPGLSYEQYF. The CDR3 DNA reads TGTGCCAGTAGTTCCCCGGGATTATCCTACGAGCAGTACTTC.

CDR3 loop: CASSDKGTAQETQYF. CDR3 nucleotides: TGTGCCAGCAGTGATAAGGGGACAGCCCAAGAGACCCAGTACTTC. V usage is TRBV27 and J usage is TRBJ2-5; 7 bases match TRBD1. Germline V CDR1 and CDR2: MNHEY, SMNVEV (reference sequence). CDR3 length: 15 amino acids. The J segment lost 1 base and the V segment lost 5 bases, leaving 7 bases of the junction unmatched.

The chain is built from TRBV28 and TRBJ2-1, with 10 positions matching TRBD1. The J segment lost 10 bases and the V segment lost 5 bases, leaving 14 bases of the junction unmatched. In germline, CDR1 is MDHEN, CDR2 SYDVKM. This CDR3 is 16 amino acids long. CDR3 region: CASSPSGQGVGREQFF. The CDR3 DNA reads TGTGCCAGCAGTCCCTCCGGACAGGGGGTAGGTAGGGAGCAGTTCTTC.

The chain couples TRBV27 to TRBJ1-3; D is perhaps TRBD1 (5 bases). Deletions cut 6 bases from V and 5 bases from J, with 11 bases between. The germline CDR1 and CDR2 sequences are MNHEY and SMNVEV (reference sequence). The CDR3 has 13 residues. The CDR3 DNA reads TGTGCCAGCAGCCAGGAGGGGCGAAACACCATATATTTT. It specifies CASSQEGRNTIYF.

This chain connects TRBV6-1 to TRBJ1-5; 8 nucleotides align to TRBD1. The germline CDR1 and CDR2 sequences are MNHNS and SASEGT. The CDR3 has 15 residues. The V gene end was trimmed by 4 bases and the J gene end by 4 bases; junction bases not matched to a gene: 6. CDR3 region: CASSAMTGANQPQHF. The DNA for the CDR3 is TGTGCCAGCAGTGCTATGACAGGGGCGAATCAGCCCCAGCATTTT.

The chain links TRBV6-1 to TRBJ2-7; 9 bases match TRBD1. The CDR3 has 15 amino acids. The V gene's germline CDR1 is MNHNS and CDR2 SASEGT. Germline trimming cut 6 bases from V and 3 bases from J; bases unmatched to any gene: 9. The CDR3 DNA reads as TGTGCCAGCAGGGGGTTGAGGGACAGGGACTACGAGCAGTACTTC. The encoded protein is CASRGLRDRDYEQYF.

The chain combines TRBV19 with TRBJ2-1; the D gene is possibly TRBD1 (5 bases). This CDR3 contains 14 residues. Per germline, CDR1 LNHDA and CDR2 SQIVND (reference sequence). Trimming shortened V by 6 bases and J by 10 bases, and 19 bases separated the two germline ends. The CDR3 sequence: CASSELGVIREQFF. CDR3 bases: TGTGCCAGTAGCGAATTAGGGGTAATTAGGGAGCAGTTCTTC.

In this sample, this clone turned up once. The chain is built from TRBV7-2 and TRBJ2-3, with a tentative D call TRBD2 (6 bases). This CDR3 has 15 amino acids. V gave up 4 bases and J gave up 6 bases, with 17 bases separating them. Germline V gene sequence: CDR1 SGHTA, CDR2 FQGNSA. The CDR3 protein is CASSSVEGVGDTQYF. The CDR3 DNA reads TGTGCCAGCAGCTCTGTGGAGGGTGTGGGGGATACGCAGTATTTT.

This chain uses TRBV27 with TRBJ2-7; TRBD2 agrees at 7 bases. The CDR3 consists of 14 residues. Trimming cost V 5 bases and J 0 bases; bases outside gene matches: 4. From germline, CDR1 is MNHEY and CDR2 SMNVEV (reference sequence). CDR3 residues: CASSNTGGSYEQYF. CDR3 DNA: TGTGCCAGCAGTAATACGGGGGGCTCCTACGAGCAGTACTTC.

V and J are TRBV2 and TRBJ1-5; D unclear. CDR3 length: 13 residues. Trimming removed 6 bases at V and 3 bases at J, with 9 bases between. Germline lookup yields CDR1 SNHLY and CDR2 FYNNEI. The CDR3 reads CASSAVPNQPQHF. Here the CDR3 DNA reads TGTGCCAGCAGCGCAGTCCCCAATCAGCCCCAGCATTTT.

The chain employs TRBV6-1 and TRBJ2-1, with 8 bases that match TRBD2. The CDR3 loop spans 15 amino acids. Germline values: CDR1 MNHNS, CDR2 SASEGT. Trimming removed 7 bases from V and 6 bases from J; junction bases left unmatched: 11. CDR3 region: CASMTERGRVNEQFF. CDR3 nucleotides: TGTGCCAGCATGACAGAGCGGGGGCGCGTCAATGAGCAGTTCTTC.

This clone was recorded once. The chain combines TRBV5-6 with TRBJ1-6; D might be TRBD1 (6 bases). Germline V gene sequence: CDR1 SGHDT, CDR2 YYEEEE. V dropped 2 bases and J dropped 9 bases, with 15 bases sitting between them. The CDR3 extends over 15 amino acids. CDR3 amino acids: CASSLRTERGSPLHF. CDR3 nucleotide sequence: TGTGCCAGCAGCTTAAGGACAGAGCGGGGTTCACCCCTCCACTTT.

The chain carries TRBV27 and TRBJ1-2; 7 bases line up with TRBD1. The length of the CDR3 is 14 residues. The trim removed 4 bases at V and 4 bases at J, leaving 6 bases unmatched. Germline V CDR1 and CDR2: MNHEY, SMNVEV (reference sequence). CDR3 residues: CASSSTGPGYGYTF. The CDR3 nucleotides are TGTGCCAGCAGTTCGACAGGGCCGGGCTATGGCTACACCTTC.

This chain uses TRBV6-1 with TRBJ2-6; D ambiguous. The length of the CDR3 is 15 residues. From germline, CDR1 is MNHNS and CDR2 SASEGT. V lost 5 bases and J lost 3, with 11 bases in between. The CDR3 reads CASSPMRGGANVLTF. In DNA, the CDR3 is TGTGCCAGCAGTCCGATGCGTGGTGGGGCCAACGTCCTGACTTTC.

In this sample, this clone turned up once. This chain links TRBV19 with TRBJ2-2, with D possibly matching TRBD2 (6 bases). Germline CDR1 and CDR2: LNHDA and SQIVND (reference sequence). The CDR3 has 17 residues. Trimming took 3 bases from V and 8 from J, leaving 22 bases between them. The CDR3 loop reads CASSILRSGVFGGELFF. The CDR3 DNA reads TGTGCCAGTAGTATTCTTCGTTCGGGGGTTTTTGGAGGGGAGCTGTTTTTT. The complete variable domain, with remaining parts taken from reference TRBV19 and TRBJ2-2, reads DGGITQSPKYLFRKEGQNVTLSCEQNLNHDAMYWYRQDPGQGLRLIYYSQIVNDFQKGDIAEGYSVSREKKESFPLTVTSAQKNPTAFYLCASSILRSGVFGGELFFGEGSRLTVL.

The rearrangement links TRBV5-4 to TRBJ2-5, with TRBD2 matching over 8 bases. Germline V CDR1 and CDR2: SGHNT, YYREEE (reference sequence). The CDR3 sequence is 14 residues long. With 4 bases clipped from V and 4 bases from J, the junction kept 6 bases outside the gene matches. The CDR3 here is CASSPAGGVETQYF. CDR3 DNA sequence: TGTGCCAGCAGCCCGGCGGGAGGTGTAGAGACCCAGTACTTC.

This chain's CDR3 is CASSDPRDSYNYGYTF. For the CDR3, the DNA is TGTGCCAGCAGTGATCCCCGGGACAGCTATAACTATGGCTACACCTTC. V is TRBV25-1 and J is TRBJ1-2; 7 nucleotides match TRBD1. J lost 1 base, V lost 3 bases, and 8 bases had no gene match. This CDR3 has 16 amino acids. CDR1 and CDR2 (germline): MGHDK, SYGVNS.

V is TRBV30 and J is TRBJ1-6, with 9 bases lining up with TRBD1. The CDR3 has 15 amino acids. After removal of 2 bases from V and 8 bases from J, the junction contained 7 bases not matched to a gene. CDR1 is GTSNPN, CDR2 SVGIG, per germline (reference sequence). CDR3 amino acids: CAWSPRDRVYSPLHF. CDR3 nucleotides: TGTGCCTGGAGTCCCCGGGACAGGGTATATTCACCCCTCCACTTT.

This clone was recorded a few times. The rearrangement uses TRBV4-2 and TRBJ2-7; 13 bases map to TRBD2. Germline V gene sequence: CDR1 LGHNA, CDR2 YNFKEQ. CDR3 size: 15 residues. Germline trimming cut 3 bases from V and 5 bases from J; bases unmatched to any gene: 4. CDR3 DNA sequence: TGTGCCAGCAGCCACGGGACTAGCGGGAACAACGAGCAGTACTTC. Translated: CASSHGTSGNNEQYF.

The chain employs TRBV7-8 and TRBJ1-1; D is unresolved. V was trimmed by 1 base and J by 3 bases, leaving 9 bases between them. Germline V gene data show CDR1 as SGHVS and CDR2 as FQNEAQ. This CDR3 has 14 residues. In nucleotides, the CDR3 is TGTGCCAGCAGCTTAGATTCGGCGGACACTGAAGCTTTCTTT. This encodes CASSLDSADTEAFF.

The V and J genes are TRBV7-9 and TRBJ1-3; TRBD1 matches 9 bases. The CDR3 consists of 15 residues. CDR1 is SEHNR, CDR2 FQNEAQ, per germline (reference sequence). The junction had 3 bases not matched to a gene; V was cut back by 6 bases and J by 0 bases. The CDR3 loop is CASSPTGGSGNTIYF. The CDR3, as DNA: TGTGCCAGCAGTCCGACAGGGGGCTCTGGAAACACCATATATTTT.

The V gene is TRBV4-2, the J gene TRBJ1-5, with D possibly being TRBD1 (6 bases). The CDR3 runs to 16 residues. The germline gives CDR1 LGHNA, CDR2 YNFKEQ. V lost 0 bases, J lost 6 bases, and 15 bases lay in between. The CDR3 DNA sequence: TGTGCCAGCAGCCAAGATCGGGCAGGGGCAGGTCAGCCCCAGCATTTT. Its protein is CASSQDRAGAGQPQHF.

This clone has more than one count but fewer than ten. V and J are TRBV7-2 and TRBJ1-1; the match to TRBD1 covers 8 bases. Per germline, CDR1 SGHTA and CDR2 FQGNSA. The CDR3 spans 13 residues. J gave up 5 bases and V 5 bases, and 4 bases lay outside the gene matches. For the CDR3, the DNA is TGTGCCAGCAGCCGAGACAGGGGAACTGAAGCTTTCTTT. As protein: CASSRDRGTEAFF.

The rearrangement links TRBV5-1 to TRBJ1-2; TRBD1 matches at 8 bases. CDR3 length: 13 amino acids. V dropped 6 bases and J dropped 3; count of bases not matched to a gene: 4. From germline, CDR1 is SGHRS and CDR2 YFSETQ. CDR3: CASTTGGDYGYTF. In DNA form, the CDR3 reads TGCGCCAGCACAACAGGGGGTGACTATGGCTACACCTTC. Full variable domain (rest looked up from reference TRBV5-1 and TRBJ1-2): KAGVTQTPRYLIKTRGQQVTLSCSPISGHRSVSWYQQTPGQGLQFLFEYFSETQRNKGNFPGRFSGRQFSNSRSEMNVSTLELGDSALYLCASTTGGDYGYTFGSGTRLTVV.